This entry lists 24 T cell receptor beta chains sequenced from one sample in a study of vaccination and CD4 T cells after COVID-19. CD4+ T cells that had been cultured provided DNA sequenced with the Oncomine TCR Beta short-read assay. TCRdb reprocessed the PCR reads via MiXCR and lists one record per CDR3 protein. The repertoire holds more than 20,000 distinct CDR3 sequences, with approximately 41% as singletons. Time point described: late sampling 161 to 241 days after vaccination in a few convalescent patients. As to treatment: roughly ten-day PBMC culture with coronavirus spike peptide pools or control peptides (ViraFEST assay). No antigens are known for them. The sample was CD4+ T cells from blood, cultured in vitro, taken about 7 months after SARS-CoV-2 vaccination. These receptor sequences come from a human donor who had recovered from COVID-19.

This chain uses TRBV19 with TRBJ1-2; maybe TRBD1 (5 bases). Germline V lookup: CDR1 LNHDA, CDR2 SQIVND (reference sequence). This CDR3 spans 16 amino acids. Trimming removed 3 bases from V and 1 base from J, with 15 bases in between. CDR3: CASSIPQRGVNYGYTF. CDR3 DNA: TGTGCCAGTAGTATCCCCCAACGGGGGGTTAACTATGGCTACACCTTC.

The V call is TRBV19, the J call TRBJ2-2, with D maybe TRBD1 (5 bases). CDR1 is LNHDA, CDR2 SQIVND, per germline (reference sequence). Trimming removed 5 bases from V and 4 bases from J, with 14 bases in between. The CDR3 contains 15 residues. The CDR3 loop reads CASSPRQIFTGELFF. DNA of the CDR3: TGTGCCAGTAGTCCCCGACAGATTTTCACCGGGGAGCTGTTTTTT.

The J gene is TRBJ2-1, the V gene TRBV6-1; 8 nucleotides match TRBD1. The CDR3 has 15 amino acids. With 2 bases clipped from V and 2 bases from J, the junction kept 2 bases outside the gene matches. Looked up from germline, CDR1 is MNHNS and CDR2 is SASEGT. CDR3 nucleotide sequence: TGTGCCAGCAGTGAACAGGGGGCTGCCTACAATGAGCAGTTCTTC. This translates into CASSEQGAAYNEQFF.

This clonotype was seen once. J is TRBJ2-3 and V is TRBV19; the D call may be TRBD1 or TRBD2 (5 bases each). The CDR3 totals 14 residues. Trimming took 8 bases from V and 4 from J, leaving 16 bases between them. CDR1 is LNHDA, CDR2 SQIVND, per germline (reference sequence). The CDR3 sequence: CASRPGPTADTQYF. For the CDR3, the DNA is TGTGCCAGTCGTCCGGGACCAACCGCAGATACGCAGTATTTT.

Only a few counts were recorded for this clonotype. This sequence joins TRBV2 and TRBJ1-1, with D unresolved. Trimming removed 5 bases from V and 4 bases from J, with 14 bases in between. There are 14 residues in the CDR3. Germline-derived CDR1 and CDR2 are SNHLY and FYNNEI. The CDR3 coding sequence is TGTGCCAGCAGTACCCAAGGCCCGTTCACTGAAGCTTTCTTT. It is translated as CASSTQGPFTEAFF.

This clonotype was seen only a few times. The chain is built from TRBV20-1 and TRBJ1-6, with a weak D call TRBD1 (6 bases). With 3 bases removed from V and 8 bases from J, the gap between germline ends came to 20 bases. Germline CDR1 reads DFQATT; CDR2 reads SNEGSKA (reference sequence). The CDR3 extends over 16 amino acids. CDR3: CSASFKAGRGDSPLHF. CDR3 DNA: TGCAGTGCTAGTTTCAAGGCTGGCAGGGGAGATTCACCCCTCCACTTT.

This clonotype was recorded a few times. V and J are TRBV7-7 and TRBJ2-5; no clear D. The V end lost 8 bases, the J end lost 0 bases, and 10 bases lay between the germline ends. From germline, CDR1 is SSHAT and CDR2 FNYEAQ (reference sequence). The CDR3 runs 13 residues. The CDR3 DNA is TGTGCCAGCTGTGAGTCGTACCAAGAGACCCAGTACTTC. This codes for CASCESYQETQYF.

The J gene is TRBJ2-7, the V gene TRBV20-1, with TRBD2 matching 11 bases. Per germline, CDR1 DFQATT and CDR2 SNEGSKA (reference sequence). V gave up 5 bases and J gave up 0 bases; unmatched junction bases: 9. The CDR3 extends over 16 amino acids. The CDR3 protein is CSAVARGLAASYEQYF. The CDR3 DNA follows: TGCAGTGCTGTGGCTAGGGGACTAGCGGCCTCCTACGAGCAGTACTTC.

This chain uses TRBV28 with TRBJ2-7, with unresolved D. Germline V gives CDR1 MDHEN, CDR2 SYDVKM. The CDR3 runs to 15 residues. Trimming left V 6 bases short and J 4 bases short, with 19 bases between. CDR3 amino acids: CASSLGISRLYEQYF. In DNA, the CDR3 is TGTGCCAGCAGCTTAGGAATTTCTAGGCTTTACGAGCAGTACTTC.

This clonotype was found a few times. J is TRBJ1-2 and V is TRBV7-2, with D possibly being TRBD1 (5 bases). There are 14 residues in the CDR3. V was cut by 6 bases and J by 3 bases, with 14 bases left in between. Per the germline V gene, CDR1 is SGHTA and CDR2 is FQGNSA. CDR3 protein: CASSFRQTDYGYTF. The CDR3 DNA sequence: TGTGCCAGCAGTTTCCGACAGACCGACTATGGCTACACCTTC.

This chain links TRBV7-2 with TRBJ2-1; 11 nucleotides match TRBD2. Per germline, CDR1 SGHTA and CDR2 FQGNSA. V lost 0 bases, J lost 4 bases, and 2 bases stayed unmatched. CDR3 length: 16 residues. The CDR3 DNA reads TGTGCCAGCAGCTTAGCGCCTAGCGGGGGGTACAATGAGCAGTTCTTC. It specifies CASSLAPSGGYNEQFF.

This clonotype has more than one count but fewer than ten. This chain connects TRBV6-1 to TRBJ2-5, with D possibly matching TRBD2 (5 bases). Germline values: CDR1 MNHNS, CDR2 SASEGT. V was clipped by 7 bases and J by 8 bases, with 17 bases between them. The CDR3 runs to 13 residues. The CDR3, as DNA: TGTGCCAGCATGGATTACCGGGGAACCACCCAGTACTTC. Encoded protein: CASMDYRGTTQYF.

This clonotype was detected only a few times. The chain carries TRBV27 and TRBJ2-3, with 8 bases lining up with TRBD2. Germline trimming cut 2 bases from V and 4 bases from J; bases unmatched to any gene: 2. The CDR3 length is 14 residues. Germline V gene lookup returns CDR1 MNHEY and CDR2 SMNVEV (reference sequence). The CDR3 protein is CASSLSGRPDTQYF. The CDR3 DNA is TGTGCCAGCAGTTTAAGCGGGAGACCAGATACGCAGTATTTT.

V and J are TRBV11-1 and TRBJ2-1, with D maybe TRBD1 (6 bases). Trimming pared 3 bases from V and 4 bases from J, leaving 16 bases between. The germline CDR1 and CDR2 sequences are SGHAT and FQDESV (reference sequence). The CDR3 covers 16 residues. The CDR3 loop reads CASSLRSGTGYNEQFF. CDR3 nucleotide sequence: TGTGCCAGCAGCTTGAGGTCAGGAACAGGGTACAATGAGCAGTTCTTC.

This clonotype showed up just a few times. The chain joins TRBV24-1 to TRBJ2-1, with D uncertain. The CDR3 runs to 13 residues. CDR1 and CDR2 (germline): KGHDR, SFDVKD. The V gene lost 4 bases and the J gene lost 8 bases, with 11 bases spanning the gap. The CDR3 region is CATSDPPFDEQFF. The CDR3 DNA reads as TGTGCCACCAGTGACCCACCGTTCGATGAGCAGTTCTTC.

This clonotype came up a few times. This chain connects TRBV28 to TRBJ2-3, with D possibly matching TRBD1 (5 bases). The CDR3 consists of 13 residues. Germline values: CDR1 MDHEN, CDR2 SYDVKM. With 10 bases removed from V and 6 bases from J, the gap between germline ends came to 17 bases. The CDR3 DNA sequence: TGTGCCATTCTAGGCAGGGTAGGGGATACGCAGTATTTT. Its translation is CAILGRVGDTQYF.

This clonotype was detected a few times. The rearrangement uses TRBV7-9 and TRBJ1-5; perhaps TRBD1 as D (6 bases). The V and J ends lost 3 bases and 2 bases respectively, with 11 bases between them. The germline gives CDR1 SEHNR, CDR2 FQNEAQ (reference sequence). The CDR3 runs 15 residues. CDR3 sequence reads: CASSFTGSGNQPQHF. CDR3 sequence (DNA): TGTGCCAGCAGCTTTACAGGGTCAGGCAATCAGCCCCAGCATTTT.

V gene TRBV7-9 combines with J gene TRBJ2-5; 15 bases match TRBD2. This CDR3 region has 18 residues. Germline CDR1 and CDR2: SEHNR and FQNEAQ (reference sequence). J lost 7 bases, V lost 5 bases, and 14 bases had no gene match. The CDR3 DNA reads TGTGCCAGCAGCCCCGTCGGGACTAGCGGGAGGCCCTTGGCGACCCAGTACTTC. This sequence encodes CASSPVGTSGRPLATQYF.

J is TRBJ2-2 and V is TRBV15; 12 positions match TRBD2. CDR1 LNHNV and CDR2 YYDKDF come from the germline V gene (reference sequence). This CDR3 has 17 amino acids. The junction had 5 bases not matched to a gene; V was cut back by 3 bases and J by 3 bases. CDR3: CATSRDTSGRHTGELFF. For the CDR3, the DNA is TGTGCCACCAGCAGGGACACTAGCGGGAGGCACACCGGGGAGCTGTTTTTT.

The chain is built from TRBV7-2 and TRBJ2-3; D not resolved. Germline values: CDR1 SGHTA, CDR2 FQGNSA. Trimming shortened V by 4 bases and J by 5 bases, and 10 bases separated the two germline ends. There are 13 residues in the CDR3. The DNA for the CDR3 is TGTGCCAGCAGCTCGCTCGGAGTAGATACGCAGTATTTT. Amino acid sequence: CASSSLGVDTQYF.

The CDR3 loop is CSARGSTHTEAFF. DNA of the CDR3: TGCAGTGCTAGGGGCTCTACCCACACTGAAGCTTTCTTT. This chain joins TRBV20-1 and TRBJ1-1; D is uncertain. The CDR3 runs 13 residues. The V gene's germline CDR1 is DFQATT and CDR2 SNEGSKA (reference sequence). Trimming removed 3 bases from V and 3 bases from J, with 11 bases in between.

This clonotype was observed a handful of times. The DNA for the CDR3 is TGTGCCACCAGCAGAGATCAGTCCCTGGGTTCCACCCGCAGTGAAGTTTATCCGTACTTC. It codes for CATSRDQSLGSTRSEVYPYF. V and J are TRBV15 and TRBJ2-5; D unresolved. The CDR3 has 20 amino acids. V was clipped by 0 bases and J by 13 bases, with 36 bases between them. Per the germline V gene, CDR1 is LNHNV and CDR2 is YYDKDF (reference sequence).

The CDR3 bases are TGTGCCAGCAGCTTATGGTTGGGGACTGAAGCTTTCTTT. Translating gives CASSLWLGTEAFF. The V call is TRBV7-3, the J call TRBJ1-1, with D unresolved. Germline assignment: CDR1 SGHTA and CDR2 FQGTGA. CDR3 size: 13 residues. V was cut by 2 bases and J by 5 bases, with 9 bases left in between.

This clonotype has only a few counts. The gene calls are TRBV20-1 and TRBJ2-2; D assignment may be TRBD1 or TRBD2 (6 bases each). Trimming took off 3 bases at V and 4 bases at J, with 15 bases between the two ends. Germline assignment: CDR1 DFQATT and CDR2 SNEGSKA (reference sequence). The CDR3 loop spans 15 amino acids. CDR3 bases: TGCAGTGCTAGGTTCCGGGGGCGAGGCACCGGGGAGCTGTTTTTT. Amino acid sequence: CSARFRGRGTGELFF.